This T cell receptor (beta chain) was captured by sequencing in a study of control samples from healthy donors and cancer patients. Libraries were prepared by immunoSEQ multiplex PCR; TCRdb keeps only in-frame clonotypes and omits some of them. The data contain roughly 80,000 clones, 70% to 90% of them singletons. The length of the CDR3 is 15 residues. V lost 6 bases, J lost 0 bases, and 5 bases stayed unmatched. Germline lookup yields CDR1 SNHLY and CDR2 FYNNEI. The source material was blood. This chain links TRBV2 with TRBJ2-4; 7 bases agree with TRBD1. The sequence was obtained from a woman aged 45-65 years in good health. The CDR3 DNA follows: TGTGCCAGCAGGGACAGGTCCCTAGCCAAAAACATTCAGTACTTC. It is translated as CASRDRSLAKNIQYF.